A single sample gave rise to the 12 T cell receptor beta chains below, sequenced in a study of Ad26.COV2.S vaccination and SARS-CoV-2 variants. Assay used: immunoSEQ multiplex PCR; TCRdb lists only in-frame clones, some missing. Among a few hundred thousand clones, approximately 92% were seen once, and the ten largest hold under 2%. Noted treatment: 15 to 20 received Ad26.COV2.S at low or high dose, single or two shots; several received placebo; per-sample allocation not given. Day 63 after the first injection of vaccine or placebo was the sampling time. The sequencing here drew on peripheral blood, taken in a trial of Ad26.COV2.S vaccine versus placebo. These receptors all stem from a person aged 18-60 years who received the Ad26.COV2.S COVID-19 vaccine or a placebo.

The rearrangement joins TRBV25-1 to TRBJ1-4; D is perhaps TRBD1 (5 bases). Germline CDR1 and CDR2: MGHDK and SYGVNS. There are 13 residues in the CDR3. Trimming took off 6 bases at V and 3 bases at J, with 8 bases between the two ends. The chain's CDR3 is CASRQVANEKLFF. CDR3 coding DNA: TGTGCCAGCAGACAGGTGGCTAATGAAAAACTGTTTTTT.

This rearrangement joins TRBV7-9 to TRBJ2-3; 8 bases align to TRBD2. In germline, CDR1 is SEHNR, CDR2 FQNEAQ (reference sequence). The CDR3 is 15 residues long. The ends lost 4 bases at V and 6 bases at J; junction bases unmatched: 9. The CDR3 sequence is CASSSPRGGRDTQYF. The CDR3 coding sequence is TGTGCCAGCAGCTCCCCTCGCGGGGGGCGGGATACGCAGTATTTT.

The chain carries TRBV2 and TRBJ2-3; no clear D. The germline gives CDR1 SNHLY, CDR2 FYNNEI. Trimming removed 3 bases from V and 10 bases from J, with 11 bases in between. The CDR3 contains 12 residues. CDR3: CASSESQDPQYF. The CDR3 nucleotides read TGTGCCAGCAGTGAGTCGCAGGATCCGCAGTATTTT.

The V call is TRBV5-4, the J call TRBJ2-1; D remains unclear. The CDR3 loop spans 13 amino acids. Trimming took 0 bases from V and 5 from J, leaving 6 bases between them. From germline, CDR1 is SGHNT and CDR2 YYREEE (reference sequence). The CDR3 spells CASSLGRNNEQFF. In DNA form, the CDR3 reads TGTGCCAGCAGCTTGGGACGGAACAATGAGCAGTTCTTC.

The chain recombines TRBV7-8 with TRBJ2-5, with 10 bases identical to TRBD1. Trimming cost V 6 bases and J 5 bases; bases outside gene matches: 9. In germline, CDR1 is SGHVS, CDR2 FQNEAQ. The CDR3 is 15 residues long. CDR3 loop: CASRRRQGAWETQYF. CDR3 sequence (DNA): TGTGCCAGCAGACGGAGACAGGGGGCTTGGGAGACCCAGTACTTC.

This clone has only one observation. Other DNA sequences within the sample encode an identical CDR3. The rearrangement links TRBV7-9 to TRBJ1-2; tentative D call: TRBD1 (5 bases). CDR3 length: 15 residues. Trimming removed 5 bases from V and 6 bases from J, with 19 bases in between. In germline, CDR1 is SEHNR, CDR2 FQNEAQ (reference sequence). The CDR3 sequence: CASSTDRGLLDGYTF. CDR3 bases: TGTGCCAGCAGCACGGATAGGGGACTGTTGGATGGCTACACCTTC. Variable domain in full (rest from reference TRBV7-9 and TRBJ1-2): DTGVSQNPRHKITKRGQNVTFRCDPISEHNRLYWYRQTLGQGPEFLTYFQNEAQLEKSRLLSDRFSAERPKGSFSTLEIQRTEQGDSAMYLCASSTDRGLLDGYTFGSGTRLTVV.

The V and J genes are TRBV7-9 and TRBJ1-1, with D unresolved. V was trimmed by 1 base and J by 5 bases, leaving 8 bases between them. Per germline, CDR1 SEHNR and CDR2 FQNEAQ (reference sequence). The CDR3 consists of 13 residues. The CDR3 protein is CASSLVTKTEAFF. The CDR3 nucleotides are TGTGCCAGCAGCTTAGTAACAAAGACTGAAGCTTTCTTT.

This chain joins TRBV4-3 and TRBJ1-2; D not certain. The CDR3 contains 13 residues. The V end was cut by 0 bases, the J end by 8 bases, with 10 bases between. Germline V gene sequence: CDR1 LGHNA, CDR2 YSLEER. In DNA form, the CDR3 reads TGCGCCAGCAGCCAAGATCCCGAATTCGGCTACACCTTC. The encoded protein is CASSQDPEFGYTF.

The J gene is TRBJ2-5, the V gene TRBV18; 7 bases are shared with TRBD1. This CDR3 region has 15 residues. The ends lost 6 bases at V and 4 bases at J; junction bases unmatched: 11. CDR1 and CDR2 from the germline V gene are KGHSH and LQKENI. CDR3 coding DNA: TGTGCCAGCTCGCCGCCGGACAGGCCAGGAGAGACCCAGTACTTC. It codes for CASSPPDRPGETQYF.

This sequence joins TRBV7-2 and TRBJ1-4; a possible D gene is TRBD1 (6 bases). V was pared by 5 bases and J by 0 bases, with 10 bases between. The germline gives CDR1 SGHTA, CDR2 FQGNSA. There are 15 residues in the CDR3. Here the CDR3 DNA reads TGTGCCAGCAGCGATAGACAGGCAACTAATGAAAAACTGTTTTTT. This translates into CASSDRQATNEKLFF.

The rearrangement joins TRBV29-1 to TRBJ2-2, with D possibly TRBD2 on 5 matching bases. In germline, CDR1 is SQVTM, CDR2 ANQGSEA. V lost 4 bases, J lost 5 bases, and 14 bases lay in between. The CDR3 is 14 amino acids. This chain's CDR3 is CSVVPPGITGELFF. Here the CDR3 DNA reads TGCAGCGTTGTCCCCCCGGGGATAACCGGGGAGCTGTTTTTT.

The chain combines TRBV19 with TRBJ2-5, with 10 bases aligning to TRBD1. CDR3 length: 16 amino acids. Trimming at V came to 3 bases and at J to 5 bases, leaving 9 bases not matched to a gene. Looked up from germline, CDR1 is LNHDA and CDR2 is SQIVND (reference sequence). The CDR3 region has the DNA TGTGCCAGTAGTATGGGGGACAGGGGCCTCGAGGAGACCCAGTACTTC. Amino acid sequence: CASSMGDRGLEETQYF.